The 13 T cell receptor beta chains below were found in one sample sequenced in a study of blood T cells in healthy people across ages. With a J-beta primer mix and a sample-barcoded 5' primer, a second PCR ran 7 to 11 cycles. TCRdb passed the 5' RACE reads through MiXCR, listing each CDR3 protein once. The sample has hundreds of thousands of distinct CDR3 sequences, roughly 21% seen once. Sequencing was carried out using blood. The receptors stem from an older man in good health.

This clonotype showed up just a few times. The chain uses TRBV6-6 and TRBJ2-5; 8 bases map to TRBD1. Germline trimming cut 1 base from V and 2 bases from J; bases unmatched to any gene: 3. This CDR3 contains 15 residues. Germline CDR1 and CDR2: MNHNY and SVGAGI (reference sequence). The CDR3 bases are TGTGCCAGCAGTTACTTCGGACAGGGTCAAGAGACCCAGTACTTC. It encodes CASSYFGQGQETQYF.

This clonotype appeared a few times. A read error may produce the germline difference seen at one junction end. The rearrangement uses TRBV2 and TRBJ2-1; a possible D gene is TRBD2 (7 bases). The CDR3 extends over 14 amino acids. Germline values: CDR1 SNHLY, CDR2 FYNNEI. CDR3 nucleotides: TGTGCCAGCAGGAGGGGGGGAGGGGACAATGGGCAGTTCTTC. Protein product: CASRRGGGDNGQFF.

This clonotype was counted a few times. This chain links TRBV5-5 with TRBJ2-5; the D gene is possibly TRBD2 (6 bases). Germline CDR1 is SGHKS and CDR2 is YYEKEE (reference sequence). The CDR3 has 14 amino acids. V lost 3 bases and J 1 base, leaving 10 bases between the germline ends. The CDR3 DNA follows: TGTGCCAGCAGCTGGGGCGGGGCCCAAGAGACCCAGTACTTC. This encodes CASSWGGAQETQYF.

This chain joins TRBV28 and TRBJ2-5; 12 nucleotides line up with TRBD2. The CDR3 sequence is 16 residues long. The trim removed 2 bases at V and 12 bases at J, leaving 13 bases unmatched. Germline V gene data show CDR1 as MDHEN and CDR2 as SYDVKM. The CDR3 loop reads CASSLEEVTSGSTEYF. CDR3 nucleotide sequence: TGTGCCAGCAGTTTAGAGGAGGTGACTAGCGGGAGTACGGAGTACTTC.

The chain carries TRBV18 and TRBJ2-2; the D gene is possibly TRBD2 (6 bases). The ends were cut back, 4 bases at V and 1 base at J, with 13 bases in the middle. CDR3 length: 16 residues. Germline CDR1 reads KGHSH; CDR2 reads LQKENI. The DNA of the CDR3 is TGTGCCAGCTCACGTATCTTAGCGGAGAACACCGGGGAGCTGTTTTTT. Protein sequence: CASSRILAENTGELFF.

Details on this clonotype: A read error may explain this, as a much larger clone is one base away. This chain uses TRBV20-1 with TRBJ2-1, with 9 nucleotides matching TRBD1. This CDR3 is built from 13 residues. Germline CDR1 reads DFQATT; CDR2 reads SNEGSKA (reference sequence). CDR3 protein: CSALPGQGHEQCF. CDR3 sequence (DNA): TGCAGTGCCCTACCGGGACAGGGACACGAGCAGTGCTTC.

As DNA, the CDR3 is TGTGCCACCAGCAGAGGGGGGCCCTATGGCTACACCTTC. It encodes CATSRGGPYGYTF. V gene TRBV15 combines with J gene TRBJ1-2; a possible D gene is TRBD1 (6 bases). The CDR3 runs to 13 residues. The germline V gene has CDR1 LNHNV and CDR2 YYDKDF (reference sequence). With 1 base removed from V and 4 bases from J, the gap between germline ends came to 7 bases.

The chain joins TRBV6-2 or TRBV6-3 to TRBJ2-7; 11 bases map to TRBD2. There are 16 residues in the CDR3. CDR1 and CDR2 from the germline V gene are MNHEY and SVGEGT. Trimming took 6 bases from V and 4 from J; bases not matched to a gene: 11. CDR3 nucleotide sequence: TGTGCCAGCAGCGTATTTGCCGGGACTAGCGGTTACGAGCAGTACTTC. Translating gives CASSVFAGTSGYEQYF.

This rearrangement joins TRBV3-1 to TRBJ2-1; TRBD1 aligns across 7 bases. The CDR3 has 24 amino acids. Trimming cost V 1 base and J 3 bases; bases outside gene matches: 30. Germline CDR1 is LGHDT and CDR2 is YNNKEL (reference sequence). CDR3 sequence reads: CASSQGVGVRDRDHLPIYYNEQFF. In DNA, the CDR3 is TGTGCCAGCAGCCAAGGGGTGGGGGTGAGAGACAGGGACCATCTCCCAATCTACTACAATGAGCAGTTCTTC.

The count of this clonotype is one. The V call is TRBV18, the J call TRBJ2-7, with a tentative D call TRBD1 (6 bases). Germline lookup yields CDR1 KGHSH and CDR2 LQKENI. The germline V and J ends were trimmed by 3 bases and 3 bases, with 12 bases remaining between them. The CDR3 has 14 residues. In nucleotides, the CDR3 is TGTGCCAGCTCACCTCGACAGGAGAACTACGAGCAGTACTTC. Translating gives CASSPRQENYEQYF.

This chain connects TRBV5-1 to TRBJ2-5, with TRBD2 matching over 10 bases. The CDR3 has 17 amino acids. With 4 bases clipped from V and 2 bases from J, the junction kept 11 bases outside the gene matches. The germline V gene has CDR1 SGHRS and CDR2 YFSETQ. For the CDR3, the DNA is TGCGCCAGCAGCCTCCCCGAAAGCGGGAGGGGACAAGAGACCCAGTACTTC. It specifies CASSLPESGRGQETQYF.

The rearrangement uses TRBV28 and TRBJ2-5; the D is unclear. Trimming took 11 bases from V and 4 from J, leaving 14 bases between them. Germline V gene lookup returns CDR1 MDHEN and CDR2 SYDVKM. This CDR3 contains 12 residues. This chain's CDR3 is CAGTAELETQYF. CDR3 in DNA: TGTGCCGGCACTGCCGAATTAGAGACCCAGTACTTC.

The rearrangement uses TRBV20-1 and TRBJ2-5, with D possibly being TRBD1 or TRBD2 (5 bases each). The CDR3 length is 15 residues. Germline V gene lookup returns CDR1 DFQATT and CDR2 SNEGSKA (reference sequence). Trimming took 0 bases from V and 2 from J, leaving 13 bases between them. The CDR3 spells CSARDIGDVQETQYF. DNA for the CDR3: TGCAGTGCTAGAGATATAGGGGACGTACAAGAGACCCAGTACTTC.